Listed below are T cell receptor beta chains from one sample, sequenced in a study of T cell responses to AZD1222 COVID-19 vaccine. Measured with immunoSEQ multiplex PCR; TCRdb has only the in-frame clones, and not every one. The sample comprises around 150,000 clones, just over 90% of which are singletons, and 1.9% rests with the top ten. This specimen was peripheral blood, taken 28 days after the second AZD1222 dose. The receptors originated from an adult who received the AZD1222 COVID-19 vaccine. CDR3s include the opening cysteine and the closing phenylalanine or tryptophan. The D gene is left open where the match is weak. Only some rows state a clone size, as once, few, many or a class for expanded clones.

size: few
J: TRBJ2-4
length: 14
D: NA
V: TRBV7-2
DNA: TGTGCCAGCAGCTCCCGGAGGGGCGGGAACATTCAGTACTTC
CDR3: CASSSRRGGNIQYF

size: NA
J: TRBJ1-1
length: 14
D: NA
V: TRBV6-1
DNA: TGTGCCAGCAGTGAATTTGGGGAACAGGTTGAGGCTTTCTTT
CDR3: CASSEFGEQVEAFF

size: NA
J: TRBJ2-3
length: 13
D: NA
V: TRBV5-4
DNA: TGTGCCAGCCCATGGCAGAAGAGAGATACGCAGTATTTT
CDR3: CASPWQKRDTQYF

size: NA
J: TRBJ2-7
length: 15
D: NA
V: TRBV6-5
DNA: TGTGCCAGCAGTTACTCTTCGGGGGTCAACTACGAGCAGTACTTC
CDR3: CASSYSSGVNYEQYF

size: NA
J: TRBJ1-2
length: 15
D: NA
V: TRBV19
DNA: TGTGCCAGTAGTACCACGGGGGGATCCGACTATGGCTACACCTTC
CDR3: CASSTTGGSDYGYTF

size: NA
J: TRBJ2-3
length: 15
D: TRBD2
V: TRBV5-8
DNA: TGTGCCAGCAGTCAAGCGGGAGGACTCACAGATACGCAGTATTTT
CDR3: CASSQAGGLTDTQYF

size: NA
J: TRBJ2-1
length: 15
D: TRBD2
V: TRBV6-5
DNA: TGTGCCAGCAGGGGAGCGGGGAGCTCCTACAATGAGCAGTTCTTC
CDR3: CASRGAGSSYNEQFF

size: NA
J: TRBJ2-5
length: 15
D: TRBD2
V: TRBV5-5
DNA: TGTGCCAGCAGCTTTCGCGGGAGTACCGGAGAGACCCAGTACTTC
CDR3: CASSFRGSTGETQYF

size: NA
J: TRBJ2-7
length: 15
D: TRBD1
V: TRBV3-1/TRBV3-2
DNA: TGTGCCAGCAGCCAAGCGGCAGGGGGCTACGACGAGCAGTACTTC
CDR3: CASSQAAGGYDEQYF

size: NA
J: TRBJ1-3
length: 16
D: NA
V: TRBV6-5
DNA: TGTGCCAGCAGTTCCTTACCTCGTCGCTCTGGAAACACCATATATTTT
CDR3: CASSSLPRRSGNTIYF

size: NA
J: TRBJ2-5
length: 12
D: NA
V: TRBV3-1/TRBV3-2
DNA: TGTGCCAGCAGCCAGGTGCGAGAGACCCAGTACTTC
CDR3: CASSQVRETQYF

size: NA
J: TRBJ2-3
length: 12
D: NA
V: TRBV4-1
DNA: TGCGCCAGCAGCCTCGGAAGGGAGGCGCAGTATTTT
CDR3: CASSLGREAQYF

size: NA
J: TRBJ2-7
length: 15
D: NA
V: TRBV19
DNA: TGTGCCAGTAGTCGGAACCCGACCCCCTCCTACGAGCAGTACTTC
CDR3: CASSRNPTPSYEQYF

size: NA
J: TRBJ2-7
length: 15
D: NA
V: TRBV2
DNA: TGTGCCAGCAGGAGCGCGACAGGAGACTCCTACGAGCAGTACTTC
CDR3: CASRSATGDSYEQYF

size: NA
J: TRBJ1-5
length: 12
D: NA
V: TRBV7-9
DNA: TGTGCCAGCAGCCCCCCCGATCAGCCCCAGCATTTT
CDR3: CASSPPDQPQHF

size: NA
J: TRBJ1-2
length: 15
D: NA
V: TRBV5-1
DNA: TGCGCCAGCAGCCTCATACAGGGCCAATCGGGAGGCTACACCTTC
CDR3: CASSLIQGQSGGYTF

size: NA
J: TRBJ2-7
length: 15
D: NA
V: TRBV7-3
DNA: TGTGCCAGCAGCTTATTCTACACAGTCGGCGACGAGCAGTACTTC
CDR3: CASSLFYTVGDEQYF

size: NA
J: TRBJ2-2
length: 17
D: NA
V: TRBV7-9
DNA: TGTGCCAGCAGACCACCCGTGAGACATATCGAGGCCGGGGAGCTGTTTTTT
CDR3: CASRPPVRHIEAGELFF

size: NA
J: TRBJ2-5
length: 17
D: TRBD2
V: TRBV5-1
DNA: TGCGCCAGCAGCACCGGGACTAGCGGGAGTGGAGAAGAGACCCAGTACTTC
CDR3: CASSTGTSGSGEETQYF

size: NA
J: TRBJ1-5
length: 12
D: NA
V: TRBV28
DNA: TGTGCCAGCAGAGGCACAGTGAGGCCCCAGCATTTT
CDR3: CASRGTVRPQHF

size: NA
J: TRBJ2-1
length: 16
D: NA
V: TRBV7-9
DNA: TGTGCCAGCAGCCCCCTCGAAGAGAGCCCCCACAATGAGCAGTTCTTC
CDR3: CASSPLEESPHNEQFF

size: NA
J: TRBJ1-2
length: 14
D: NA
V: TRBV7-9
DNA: TGTGCCAGCAGTGCCGGTATCGGGGCCCGTGGGAACACCTTC
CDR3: CASSAGIGARGNTF

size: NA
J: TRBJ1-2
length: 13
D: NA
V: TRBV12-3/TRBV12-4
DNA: TGTGCCAGCAGTTTGTTACTCGCCCATGGCTACACCTTC
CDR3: CASSLLLAHGYTF

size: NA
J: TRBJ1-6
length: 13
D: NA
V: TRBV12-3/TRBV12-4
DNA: TGTGCCAGCAGTTTCCAGGGAGATTCACCCCTCCACTTT
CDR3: CASSFQGDSPLHF

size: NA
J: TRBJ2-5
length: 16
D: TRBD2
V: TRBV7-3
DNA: TGTGCCACCCAAGAAGAGCTAGCGGGGGAGCAAGAGACCCAGTACTTC
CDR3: CATQEELAGEQETQYF

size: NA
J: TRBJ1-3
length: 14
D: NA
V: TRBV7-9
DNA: TGTGCCAGCAGCGCTATAGTCGGGGGAAACACCATATATTTT
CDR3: CASSAIVGGNTIYF

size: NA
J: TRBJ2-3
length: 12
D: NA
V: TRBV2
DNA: TGTGCCAGCAGACGCGATAAGGATACGCAGTATTTT
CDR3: CASRRDKDTQYF

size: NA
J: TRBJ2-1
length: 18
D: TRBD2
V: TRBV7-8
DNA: TGTGCCAGCAGCCCCGGGACTAGCGTTCTGAGCTCCTACAATGAGCAGTTCTTC
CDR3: CASSPGTSVLSSYNEQFF

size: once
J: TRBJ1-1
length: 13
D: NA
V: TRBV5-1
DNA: TGCGCCAGCAGCTCCCAGGGTGGGACTGAAGCTTTCTTT
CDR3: CASSSQGGTEAFF

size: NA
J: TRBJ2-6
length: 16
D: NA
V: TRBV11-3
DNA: TGTGCCAGCAGTCGAGGGGGGAGGTCTGGGGCCAACGTCCTGACTTTC
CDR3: CASSRGGRSGANVLTF

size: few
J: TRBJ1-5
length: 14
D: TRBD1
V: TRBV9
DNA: TGTGCCAGCAGCGTAGGAGGGGGCGGCCAGCCCCAGCATTTT
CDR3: CASSVGGGGQPQHF

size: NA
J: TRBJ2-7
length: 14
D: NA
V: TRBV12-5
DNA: TGTGCTAGTGGTTTATCAGGGAAGTCCTACGAGCAGTACTTC
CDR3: CASGLSGKSYEQYF